This TCR beta chain was sequenced during a study of blood T cell repertoires in COVID-19. On the study more broadly: COVID-19 samples from acute and convalescent phases originated in the United States, Italy and Spain.

The assay was immunoSEQ multiplex PCR, and TCRdb's table has in-frame clones only and misses some. Seen here are fewer than 600,000 clones, more than 75% observed once, and the top ten hold 1.5% to 2%. Participants had their cohort set by participant-reported clinical history. Recovery meant two consecutive negative NP/OP PCR tests, professional clearance, or resolved symptoms. The sample comprised PBMCs or T cells enriched from blood (not recorded which). The sequence derives from a woman in her 40s who had recovered from COVID-19.

CDR3 in DNA: TGTGCCAGCAGCCCTAGACTAGCGGGAGGGCCGGAGACCCAGTACTTC. This sequence encodes CASSPRLAGGPETQYF. The J gene is TRBJ2-5, the V gene TRBV13; 14 bases align to TRBD2. Trimming removed 5 bases from V and 5 bases from J; junction bases left unmatched: 7. The CDR3 loop spans 16 amino acids. Per the germline V gene, CDR1 is PRHDT and CDR2 is FYEKMQ (reference sequence). The full variable domain, in which reference TRBV13 and TRBJ2-5 provide the parts outside the CDR3, is AAGVIQSPRHLIKEKRETATLKCYPIPRHDTVYWYQQGPGQDPQFLISFYEKMQSDKGSIPDRFSAQQFSDYHSELNMSSLELGDSALYFCASSPRLAGGPETQYFGPGTRLLVL.